These 9 T cell receptor beta chains share one sample of origin, sequenced in a study of shared clonotypes between healthy human individuals. Sequencing was performed with immunoSEQ multiplex PCR; in TCRdb, only in-frame clones are kept and a portion is missing. This sample has about 490,000 clones, with more than 75% found just once. Sample: PBMCs. The receptors were gathered from a woman in her thirties or forties in good health. Some clones in this sample may be carry-over from other donors' samples.

This clone was seen more than once but under ten times. This chain links TRBV13 with TRBJ1-2; 7 nucleotides agree with TRBD1. The CDR3 is 15 amino acids. Per germline, CDR1 PRHDT and CDR2 FYEKMQ (reference sequence). J was trimmed by 7 bases and V by 4 bases; bases with no gene match: 12. The CDR3 here is CASSYNPTGSGGYTF. CDR3 DNA: TGTGCCAGCAGCTATAACCCGACAGGGTCTGGTGGCTACACCTTC.

This rearrangement joins TRBV19 to TRBJ2-2; 9 bases fit TRBD1. V shed 5 bases and J 1 base; nucleotides not matched to a gene: 8. This CDR3 contains 17 residues. In germline, CDR1 is LNHDA, CDR2 SQIVND (reference sequence). In DNA, the CDR3 is TGTGCCAGTAGTCGTCGTCGGACAGGGGTGAACACCGGGGAGCTGTTTTTT. This codes for CASSRRRTGVNTGELFF.

The chain employs TRBV21-1 and TRBJ1-1. TRBV21-1 is termed a pseudogene. There are 17 residues in the CDR3. The CDR3 nucleotides read TGTGCCAGCACACTACTACTTAGGACCGCCGGAGGGATCGAAGCTTTCTTT. This sequence encodes CASTLLLRTAGGIEAFF.

The chain couples TRBV5-8 to TRBJ1-5; weak D call: TRBD1 (5 bases). Per the germline V gene, CDR1 is SGHTS and CDR2 is YDEGEE. With 0 bases removed from V and 1 base from J, the gap between germline ends came to 14 bases. The CDR3 is 17 residues long. The CDR3 coding sequence is TGTGCCAGCAGCTTGGGCAGGGAGAGACCAAGCAATCAGCCCCAGCATTTT. It specifies CASSLGRERPSNQPQHF.

This clone was seen a few times. The DNA of the CDR3 is TGCGCCAGCAGCCAAGATCCGCCTAGCGGGAGCTGGAATGAGCAGTTCTTC. Its protein is CASSQDPPSGSWNEQFF. The V and J genes are TRBV4-3 and TRBJ2-1; TRBD2 agrees at 10 bases. Germline V CDR1 and CDR2: LGHNA, YSLEER. The V and J ends lost 0 bases and 7 bases, in that order; junction bases with no gene match: 9. This CDR3 contains 17 residues.

The chain has TRBV2 and TRBJ2-1; 9 nucleotides align to TRBD2. Germline lookup yields CDR1 SNHLY and CDR2 FYNNEI. This CDR3 comprises 15 residues. V was pared by 10 bases and J by 1 base, with 8 bases of the junction left unmatched. The DNA of the CDR3 is TGTGCCACGCGATCGAGCGGGAGGTCCTACAATGAGCAGTTCTTC. It is translated as CATRSSGRSYNEQFF.

The chain joins TRBV11-2 to TRBJ2-1; TRBD2 matches 8 bases. Losses at the gene ends were 7 bases for V and 4 bases for J; bases not matched to a gene: 12. In germline, CDR1 is SGHAT, CDR2 FQNNGV. The CDR3 sequence is 16 residues long. CDR3 amino acids: CASTPSPGLVYNEQFF. CDR3 DNA: TGTGCCAGCACACCCTCGCCGGGACTAGTTTACAATGAGCAGTTCTTC.

This rearrangement joins TRBV28 to TRBJ2-1; 8 bases fit TRBD1. Germline values: CDR1 MDHEN, CDR2 SYDVKM. This CDR3 is 15 amino acids long. The junction had 12 bases not matched to a gene; V was cut back by 6 bases and J by 8 bases. This CDR3 reads CASRPAGTGLDEQFF. CDR3 coding DNA: TGTGCCAGCAGGCCCGCCGGGACAGGTCTGGATGAGCAGTTCTTC.

The rearrangement links TRBV7-7 to TRBJ2-1, with TRBD1 identical over 7 bases. This CDR3 comprises 13 residues. V shed 5 bases and J 9 bases; nucleotides not matched to a gene: 7. In germline, CDR1 is SSHAT, CDR2 FNYEAQ (reference sequence). The CDR3 loop reads CASSRDRDGEQFF. CDR3 in DNA: TGTGCCAGCAGCCGTGACAGGGACGGTGAGCAGTTCTTC.